One and the same sample provided the 27 T cell receptor beta chains below, sequenced in a study of T cell responses to AZD1222 COVID-19 vaccine. Profiling relied on immunoSEQ multiplex PCR, and the TCRdb table lists in-frame clones only, not all of them. The sample lists 150,000 or so clones, roughly 92% occurring once. The material was peripheral blood, obtained 28 days after the second AZD1222 dose. Source of these receptors: an adult who received the AZD1222 COVID-19 vaccine.

This chain joins TRBV13 and TRBJ2-2; possibly TRBD2 for D (7 bases). Between the trimmed V and J ends, which lost 4 bases and 4 bases, there was a span of 16 bases. Germline V gene data show CDR1 as PRHDT and CDR2 as FYEKMQ (reference sequence). The CDR3 spans 16 residues. CDR3 residues: CASSSPGGRATGELFF. The CDR3 nucleotides are TGTGCCAGCAGCTCCCCCGGGGGGCGGGCCACCGGGGAGCTGTTTTTT.

The chain is built from TRBV6-5 and TRBJ1-1; D is ambiguous. This CDR3 comprises 12 residues. Germline V CDR1 and CDR2: MNHEY, SVGAGI. Between the trimmed V and J ends, which lost 5 bases and 4 bases, there was a span of 8 bases. DNA of the CDR3: TGTGCCAGCAGTAAAAGGGTCACTGAAGCTTTCTTT. As protein: CASSKRVTEAFF.

The CDR3 region is CASSMGGRQGTQHF. CDR3 bases: TGTGCCAGTAGTATGGGGGGACGACAGGGGACCCAGCATTTT. The chain has TRBV19 and TRBJ1-5; TRBD1 matches at 8 bases. V shed 3 bases, J shed 11 bases, and the junction held 9 bases outside the gene matches. Germline loops: CDR1 LNHDA, CDR2 SQIVND (reference sequence). The CDR3 is 14 residues long.

The J gene is TRBJ1-3, the V gene TRBV3-1 (or the pseudogene TRBV3-2); D is undetermined. The CDR3 loop spans 15 amino acids. The germline V gene encodes CDR1 LGHDT and CDR2 YNNKEL (reference sequence). With 2 bases removed from V and 2 bases from J, the gap between germline ends came to 10 bases. The CDR3 here is CASSQLRRTGNTIYF. For the CDR3, the DNA is TGTGCCAGCAGCCAACTCCGAAGAACTGGAAACACCATATATTTT.

The chain joins TRBV27 to TRBJ2-7; 8 nucleotides match TRBD1. Germline trimming cut 7 bases from V and 4 bases from J; bases unmatched to any gene: 9. Germline V gives CDR1 MNHEY, CDR2 SMNVEV (reference sequence). The CDR3 is 14 residues long. In nucleotides, the CDR3 is TGTGCCAGCACCTCTCCGAACAGGGGGTACGAGCAGTACTTC. It codes for CASTSPNRGYEQYF.

The chain recombines TRBV9 with TRBJ2-3; D assignment may be TRBD1 or TRBD2 (5 bases each). V was clipped by 4 bases and J by 2 bases, with 17 bases between them. This CDR3 contains 16 residues. The germline CDR1 and CDR2 sequences are SGDLS and YYNGEE. As DNA, the CDR3 is TGTGCCAGCAGCTTCGGGACCCGCCCTGCCACAGATACGCAGTATTTT. Translation: CASSFGTRPATDTQYF.

The chain recombines TRBV7-2 with TRBJ2-5, with a possible D match to TRBD1 (6 bases). Per germline, CDR1 SGHTA and CDR2 FQGNSA. V lost 4 bases to trimming and J lost 4 bases, with 19 bases between them. The CDR3 runs to 16 residues. The CDR3 nucleotides read TGTGCCAGCAGCTCCCGGGCGCCAGGGGCGGCAGAGACCCAGTACTTC. Translating gives CASSSRAPGAAETQYF.

J is TRBJ1-3 and V is TRBV6-6; D is possibly TRBD1 (5 bases). Germline CDR1 and CDR2: MNHNY and SVGAGI (reference sequence). This CDR3 is built from 16 residues. V dropped 6 bases and J dropped 0 bases, with 15 bases sitting between them. This chain's CDR3 is CASSLLRVNSGNTIYF. CDR3 coding DNA: TGTGCCAGCAGCCTTCTCAGGGTAAACTCTGGAAACACCATATATTTT.

The rearrangement uses TRBV2 and TRBJ1-5; TRBD1 agrees at 10 bases. This CDR3 is built from 14 residues. Germline V lookup: CDR1 SNHLY, CDR2 FYNNEI. J was trimmed by 5 bases and V by 4 bases; bases with no gene match: 2. CDR3 residues: CASSGQGADQPQHF. In DNA, the CDR3 is TGTGCCAGCAGTGGACAGGGGGCAGATCAGCCCCAGCATTTT.

The chain combines TRBV4-1 with TRBJ1-6; 7 positions agree with TRBD1. The CDR3 is 15 residues long. V shed 0 bases, J shed 9 bases, and the junction held 5 bases outside the gene matches. From germline, CDR1 is MGHRA and CDR2 YSYEKL. CDR3 DNA sequence: TGCGCCAGCAGCCAAGAAGAGGGGGCAACTTCACCCCTCCACTTT. This translates into CASSQEEGATSPLHF.

The chain carries TRBV7-3 and TRBJ2-3; 13 bases are shared with TRBD2. V lost 2 bases and J lost 5; bases outside the gene matches: 1. The CDR3 runs to 15 residues. The germline CDR1 and CDR2 sequences are SGHTA and FQGTGA. CDR3 protein: CASSLGLAGVDTQYF. The CDR3 DNA sequence: TGTGCCAGCAGCTTAGGACTAGCGGGAGTAGATACGCAGTATTTT.

The chain uses TRBV24-1 and TRBJ1-4; 11 positions match TRBD1. Germline CDR1 is KGHDR and CDR2 is SFDVKD. The CDR3 extends over 16 amino acids. The V segment lost 4 bases and the J segment 7 bases; nucleotides outside the gene matches: 7. The CDR3 DNA follows: TGTGCCACCAGTGAACCTCCGGGACAGGGGGGTGAAAAACTGTTTTTT. Protein product: CATSEPPGQGGEKLFF.

This clone was observed a single time. The chain recombines TRBV27 with TRBJ2-1, with 7 bases identical to TRBD2. The CDR3 length is 15 residues. From germline, CDR1 is MNHEY and CDR2 SMNVEV (reference sequence). The J segment lost 4 bases and the V segment lost 4 bases, leaving 7 bases of the junction unmatched. The chain's CDR3 is CASSSRGTNYNEQFF. DNA of the CDR3: TGTGCCAGCAGTTCCCGCGGGACTAATTACAATGAGCAGTTCTTC.

The chain is built from TRBV9 and TRBJ2-7, with D possibly being TRBD1 or TRBD2 (6 bases each). CDR1 and CDR2 (germline): SGDLS, YYNGEE. Trimming shortened V by 5 bases and J by 7 bases, and 22 bases separated the two germline ends. This CDR3 spans 15 amino acids. The CDR3 DNA follows: TGTGCCAGCAGTCCAAACCCGGGGGCCGTGAGTGAGCAGTACTTC. Its protein is CASSPNPGAVSEQYF.

This clone was seen once. Additional DNA sequences in this sample encode the identical CDR3. V usage is TRBV29-1 and J usage is TRBJ1-2; weak D call: TRBD1 (6 bases). The CDR3 has 12 residues. Trimming cost V 3 bases and J 1 base, with 6 bases left between them. The germline V gene encodes CDR1 SQVTM and CDR2 ANQGSEA. The CDR3 loop reads CSVDRGNYGYTF. In DNA form, the CDR3 reads TGCAGCGTTGACAGGGGTAACTATGGCTACACCTTC.

The chain joins TRBV7-2 to TRBJ1-6; D uncertain. Germline CDR1 SGHTA, CDR2 FQGNSA. The CDR3 sequence is 17 residues long. Trimming took off 1 base at V and 1 base at J, with 11 bases between the two ends. CDR3: CASSLVAWSSYNSPLHF. Here the CDR3 DNA reads TGTGCCAGCAGCTTAGTAGCTTGGAGTTCCTATAATTCACCCCTCCACTTT.

The rearrangement joins TRBV11-2 to TRBJ2-1; 13 nucleotides line up with TRBD2. The germline gives CDR1 SGHAT, CDR2 FQNNGV. The CDR3 loop spans 17 amino acids. V lost 1 base, J lost 7 bases, and 7 bases stayed unmatched. The CDR3 is CASSLALLAGGGNEQFF. The CDR3 DNA reads as TGTGCCAGCAGCTTAGCGCTACTAGCGGGAGGGGGGAATGAGCAGTTCTTC.

The chain recombines TRBV19 with TRBJ2-1; 7 positions agree with TRBD2. The CDR3 sequence is 15 residues long. Germline V gene lookup returns CDR1 LNHDA and CDR2 SQIVND (reference sequence). V lost 5 bases, J lost 3 bases, and 7 bases stayed unmatched. CDR3 nucleotides: TGTGCCAGTAGTGCAGGGCGCGGGAGCTACAATGAGCAGTTCTTC. It codes for CASSAGRGSYNEQFF.

This chain joins TRBV28 and TRBJ1-4; weak D call: TRBD1 (5 bases). V shed 5 bases and J shed 3 bases, with 19 bases lying between them. Germline CDR1 and CDR2: MDHEN and SYDVKM. The CDR3 consists of 17 residues. The CDR3 here is CASSPSYTGGSNEKLFF. CDR3 in DNA: TGTGCCAGCAGTCCCTCCTACACCGGGGGATCTAATGAAAAACTGTTTTTT.

The chain is built from TRBV27 and TRBJ2-7; TRBD2 matches at 8 bases. From germline, CDR1 is MNHEY and CDR2 SMNVEV (reference sequence). There are 15 residues in the CDR3. Trimming at V came to 4 bases and at J to 6 bases, leaving 11 bases not matched to a gene. The CDR3 sequence is CASSYSGSSTVEQYF. In DNA form, the CDR3 reads TGTGCCAGCAGTTACAGCGGGAGTTCCACGGTCGAGCAGTACTTC.

V gene TRBV7-2 combines with J gene TRBJ2-1, with D unclear. V gave up 0 bases and J gave up 0 bases, with 9 bases separating them. CDR1 is SGHTA and CDR2 is FQGNSA in the germline V gene. The CDR3 spans 16 residues. CDR3 nucleotide sequence: TGTGCCAGCAGCTTAGCCGTGGGTGGCTCCTACAATGAGCAGTTCTTC. Amino acids: CASSLAVGGSYNEQFF.

The chain couples TRBV27 to TRBJ2-5; TRBD1 matches 10 bases. Trimming took 4 bases from V and 5 from J; bases not matched to a gene: 4. This CDR3 region has 14 residues. Germline assignment: CDR1 MNHEY and CDR2 SMNVEV (reference sequence). In DNA, the CDR3 is TGTGCCAGCAGTTCCCTGGGACAGGGGGAGACCCAGTACTTC. This codes for CASSSLGQGETQYF.

The rearrangement uses TRBV7-8 and TRBJ1-3; 7 bases line up with TRBD1. Trimming took 5 bases from V and 3 from J; bases not matched to a gene: 4. The CDR3 has 14 amino acids. Germline V gene data show CDR1 as SGHVS and CDR2 as FQNEAQ. For the CDR3, the DNA is TGTGCCAGCAGCCCGCGGGACAGTGGAAACACCATATATTTT. The encoded protein is CASSPRDSGNTIYF.

The V and J genes are TRBV27 and TRBJ1-2; 7 bases align to TRBD1. The trim removed 6 bases at V and 4 bases at J, leaving 5 bases unmatched. The CDR3 totals 13 residues. Germline assignment: CDR1 MNHEY and CDR2 SMNVEV (reference sequence). The DNA for the CDR3 is TGTGCCAGCAGGAGACAGGGCCTCTATGGCTACACCTTC. This sequence encodes CASRRQGLYGYTF.

This rearrangement joins TRBV6-2 or TRBV6-3 to TRBJ1-1; tentatively, D is TRBD1 (5 bases). Germline-derived CDR1 and CDR2 are MNHEY and SVGEGT. The CDR3 is 17 amino acids. Between the trimmed V and J ends, which lost 0 bases and 5 bases, there was a span of 19 bases. The CDR3, as DNA: TGTGCCAGCAGTTACTCGAACCTACGCTCAGGGTGGACTGAAGCTTTCTTT. Protein product: CASSYSNLRSGWTEAFF.

This chain links TRBV7-3 with TRBJ2-1, with D tentatively TRBD2 (5 bases). In germline, CDR1 is SGHTA, CDR2 FQGTGA. Trimming stripped 5 bases from V and 0 bases from J, with 11 bases between. CDR3 length equals 15 residues. For the CDR3, the DNA is TGTGCCAGCAGCCCCGACGGGGACTCCTACAATGAGCAGTTCTTC. It specifies CASSPDGDSYNEQFF.

V is TRBV19 and J is TRBJ1-5; no definite D call. Trimming shortened V by 5 bases and J by 7 bases, and 9 bases separated the two germline ends. Germline V gene lookup returns CDR1 LNHDA and CDR2 SQIVND (reference sequence). The CDR3 has 12 amino acids. The CDR3 spells CASSPPGQPQHF. The CDR3 nucleotides are TGTGCCAGTAGTCCACCCGGGCAGCCCCAGCATTTT.